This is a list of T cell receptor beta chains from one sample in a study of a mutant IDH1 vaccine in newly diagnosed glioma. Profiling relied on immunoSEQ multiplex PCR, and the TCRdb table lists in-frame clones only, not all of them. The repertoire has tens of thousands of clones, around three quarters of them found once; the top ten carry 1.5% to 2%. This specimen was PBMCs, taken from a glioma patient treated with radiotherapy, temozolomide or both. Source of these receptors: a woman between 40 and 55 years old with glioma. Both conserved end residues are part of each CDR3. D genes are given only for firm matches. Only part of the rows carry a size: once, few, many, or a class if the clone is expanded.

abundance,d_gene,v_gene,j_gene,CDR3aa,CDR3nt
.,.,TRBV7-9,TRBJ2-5,CASSPGTGRQETQYF,TGTGCCAGCAGCCCGGGAACAGGGAGGCAAGAGACCCAGTACTTC
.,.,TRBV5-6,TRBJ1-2,CASSLSANTRRGYTF,TGTGCCAGCAGCCTATCAGCTAACACTCGGCGGGGCTACACCTTC
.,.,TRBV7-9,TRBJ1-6,CASSLVLAGSPLHF,TGTGCCAGCAGCTTAGTCCTAGCGGGATCACCCCTCCACTTT
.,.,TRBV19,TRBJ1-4,CASSIGSTLTNEKLFF,TGTGCCAGTAGTATAGGGAGCACGCTGACTAATGAAAAACTGTTTTTT
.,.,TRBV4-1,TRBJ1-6,CASSQVLGNSPLHF,TGCGCCAGCAGCCAAGTGTTAGGCAATTCACCCCTCCACTTT
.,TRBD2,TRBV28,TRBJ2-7,CASGTGGAAEQYF,TGTGCCAGCGGCACCGGGGGGGCCGCCGAGCAGTACTTC
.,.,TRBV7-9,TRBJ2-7,CASSSPSTELSYEQYF,TGTGCCAGCAGCTCCCCCTCGACAGAGCTCTCCTACGAGCAGTACTTC
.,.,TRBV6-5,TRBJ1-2,CASSRDSGLSYF,TGTGCCAGCAGCCGCGATTCGGGACTGTCCTACTTC
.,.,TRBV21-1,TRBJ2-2,CASSKEGYGELFF,TGTGCCAGCAGCAAAGAAGGGTACGGGGAGCTGTTTTTT
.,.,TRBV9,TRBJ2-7,CASSPQAESYEQYF,TGTGCCAGCAGCCCCCAGGCCGAATCCTACGAGCAGTACTTC
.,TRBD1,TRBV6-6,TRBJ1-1,CASSFLGGHTEAFF,TGTGCCAGCAGTTTCCTAGGGGGCCACACTGAAGCTTTCTTT
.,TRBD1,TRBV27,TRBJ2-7,CASSFWGGQGHEQYF,TGTGCCAGCAGTTTTTGGGGGGGACAGGGGCACGAGCAGTACTTC
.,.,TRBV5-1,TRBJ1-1,CASSRGQPNTEAFF,TGCGCCAGCAGCCGCGGACAGCCGAACACTGAAGCTTTCTTT
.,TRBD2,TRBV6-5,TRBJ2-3,CASSYSSGTSVDTQYF,TGTGCCAGCAGTTACTCGTCAGGGACTAGCGTAGATACGCAGTATTTT
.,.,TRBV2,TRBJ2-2,CASSPERAGTGELFF,TGTGCCAGCAGTCCCGAGCGGGCGGGCACCGGGGAGCTGTTTTTT
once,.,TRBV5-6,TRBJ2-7,CASSLQGGVEQYF,TGTGCCAGCAGCCTCCAGGGGGGGGTCGAGCAGTACTTC
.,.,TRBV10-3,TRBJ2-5,CAIKGLSAETQYF,TGTGCCATCAAGGGACTTAGCGCTGAGACCCAGTACTTC
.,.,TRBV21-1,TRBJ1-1,CASSHEARVWLDTEAFF,TGTGCCAGCAGCCACGAGGCCCGAGTGTGGTTGGACACTGAAGCTTTCTTT
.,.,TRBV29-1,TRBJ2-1,CSVEGGIKNEQFF,TGCAGCGTTGAAGGGGGGATAAAGAATGAGCAGTTCTTC
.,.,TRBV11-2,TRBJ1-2,CASSPPPFQSHTF,TGTGCCAGCAGCCCACCCCCCTTCCAATCCCACACCTTC
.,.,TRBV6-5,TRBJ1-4,CASGVAATNEKLFF,TGTGCCAGTGGTGTGGCTGCAACTAATGAAAAACTGTTTTTT
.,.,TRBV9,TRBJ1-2,CASSVNEVYGYTF,TGTGCCAGCAGCGTAAATGAGGTCTATGGCTACACCTTC
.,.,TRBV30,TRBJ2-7,CAWSPAGTVSYEQYF,TGTGCCTGGAGTCCCGCGGGGACGGTTTCCTACGAGCAGTACTTC
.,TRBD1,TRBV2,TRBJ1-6,CASSDRVGHSPLHF,TGTGCCAGCAGCGACAGGGTTGGGCATTCACCCCTCCACTTT
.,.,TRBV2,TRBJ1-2,CAQRWGAQGYTF,TGTGCCCAGAGGTGGGGGGCGCAAGGCTACACCTTC
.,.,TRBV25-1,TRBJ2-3,CASSEPATIPDTQYF,TGTGCCAGCAGTGAACCCGCGACTATCCCAGATACGCAGTATTTT
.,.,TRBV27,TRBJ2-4,CASRTGGNIQYF,TGTGCCAGCAGGACCGGGGGAAACATTCAGTACTTC
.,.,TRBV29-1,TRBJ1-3,CSAKTGNTIYF,TGCAGCGCGAAGACTGGAAACACCATATATTTT
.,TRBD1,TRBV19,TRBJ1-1,CASSFPQGTGTEAFF,TGTGCCAGTAGTTTTCCACAGGGGACGGGGACTGAAGCTTTCTTT
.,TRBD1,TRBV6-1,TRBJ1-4,CASSGEGTGGSRYEKLFF,TGTGCCAGCAGTGGAGAGGGGACAGGGGGCTCTCGGTATGAAAAACTGTTTTTT
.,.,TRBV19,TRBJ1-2,CASSIRADGYGYTF,TGTGCCAGTAGTATAAGGGCGGACGGATATGGCTACACCTTC
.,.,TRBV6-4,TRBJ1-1,CASSAPVNTEAFF,TGTGCCAGCAGTGCACCAGTGAACACTGAAGCTTTCTTT
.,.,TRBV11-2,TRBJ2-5,CASSLGAGSQETQYF,TGTGCCAGCAGCTTAGGGGCGGGGAGCCAAGAGACCCAGTACTTC
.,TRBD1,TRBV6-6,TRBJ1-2,CASSYLDRANYGYTF,TGTGCCAGCAGTTATTTGGACAGGGCCAACTATGGCTACACCTTC
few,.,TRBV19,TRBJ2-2,CASSMGTLPNTGELFF,TGTGCCAGTAGTATGGGGACGCTCCCGAACACCGGGGAGCTGTTTTTT
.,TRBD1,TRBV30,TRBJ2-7,CAWTVDRGHEQYF,TGTGCCTGGACCGTGGACAGGGGCCACGAGCAGTACTTC
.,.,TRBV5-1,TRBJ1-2,CASSNQGINYGYTF,TGCGCCAGCAGCAACCAGGGGATAAACTATGGCTACACCTTC
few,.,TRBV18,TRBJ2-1,CASSPPVSTEGEQFF,TGTGCCAGCTCACCACCAGTCAGCACTGAGGGTGAGCAGTTCTTC
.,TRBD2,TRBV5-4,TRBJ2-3,CASSLDSGATDTQYF,TGTGCCAGCAGCTTGGACAGCGGGGCAACAGATACGCAGTATTTT
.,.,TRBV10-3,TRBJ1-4,CAISEADIGEKLFF,TGTGCCATCAGTGAGGCGGACATAGGGGAAAAACTGTTTTTT
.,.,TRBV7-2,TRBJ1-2,CASSPSEGVYGYTF,TGTGCCAGCAGCCCTAGCGAGGGGGTTTATGGCTACACCTTC
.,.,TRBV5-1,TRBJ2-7,CASSLGGSSYEQYF,TGCGCCAGCAGCTTGGGAGGCAGTTCCTACGAGCAGTACTTC
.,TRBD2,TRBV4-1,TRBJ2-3,CASSQDGAGGTDTQYF,TGCGCCAGCAGCCAAGACGGCGCGGGAGGCACAGATACGCAGTATTTT
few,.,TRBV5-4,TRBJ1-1,CASSPKTSTEAFF,TGTGCCAGCAGCCCTAAGACATCCACTGAAGCTTTCTTT
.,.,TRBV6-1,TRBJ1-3,CASEKKLPSGNTIYF,TGTGCCAGCGAAAAAAAGTTACCCTCTGGAAACACCATATATTTT
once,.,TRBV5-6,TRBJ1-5,CASSWGQTNQPQHF,TGTGCCAGCAGCTGGGGACAAACCAATCAGCCCCAGCATTTT
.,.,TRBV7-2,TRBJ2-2,CASSLGRRELFF,TGTGCCAGCAGCTTGGGCAGGAGGGAGCTGTTTTTT
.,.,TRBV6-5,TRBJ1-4,CASSPGVGKLFF,TGTGCCAGCAGCCCGGGTGTGGGAAAACTGTTTTTT
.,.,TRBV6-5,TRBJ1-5,CASSYRPNQPQHF,TGTGCCAGCAGTTACAGGCCGAATCAGCCCCAGCATTTT
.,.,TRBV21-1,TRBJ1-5,CARNRDREYQPQHF,TGTGCCAGGAACCGGGACAGGGAGTACCAGCCCCAGCATTTT
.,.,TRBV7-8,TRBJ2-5,CASSRDIEETQYF,TGTGCCAGCAGCCGGGACATCGAAGAGACCCAGTACTTC
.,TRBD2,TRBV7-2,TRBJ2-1,CASSKPRLAGGHEQFF,TGTGCCAGCAGCAAGCCCAGACTAGCGGGGGGCCATGAGCAGTTCTTC